The 20 T cell receptor beta chains below come from one sample, sequenced in a study of blood T cell repertoires in COVID-19. Profiled with immunoSEQ multiplex PCR; TCRdb holds only in-frame clones, not every one. The table includes over 70,000 clones, over 60% detected once. Sample: peripheral blood. Every receptor here comes from a human donor in a cohort sampled during active COVID-19.

This sequence joins TRBV28 and TRBJ1-6, with a tentative D call TRBD1 (6 bases). Germline V CDR1 and CDR2: MDHEN, SYDVKM. CDR3 length: 20 amino acids. Deletions cut 6 bases from V and 0 bases from J, with 24 bases between. CDR3 in amino acids: CASRQGGGRRKYSYNSPLHF. In DNA form, the CDR3 reads TGTGCCAGCAGGCAAGGGGGGGGCCGTAGAAAATACTCCTATAATTCACCCCTCCACTTT.

This clone was detected only a few times. J is TRBJ1-6 and V is TRBV14; 7 nucleotides align to TRBD1. Germline CDR1 reads SGHDN; CDR2 reads FVKESK. CDR3 length: 14 residues. V shed 5 bases, J shed 10 bases, and the junction held 8 bases outside the gene matches. The CDR3 region is CASSSQGGLSPLHF. In DNA, the CDR3 is TGTGCCAGCAGCTCGCAGGGGGGTTTGTCACCCCTCCACTTT.

The chain combines TRBV10-3 with TRBJ2-7, with D perhaps TRBD1 (6 bases). Germline CDR1 and CDR2: ENHRY and SYGVKD. The V gene lost 6 bases and the J gene lost 3 bases, with 18 bases spanning the gap. The CDR3 totals 15 residues. The CDR3 DNA sequence: TGTGCCATCAGCCCTTCGAGGGGGACATTCTACGAGCAGTACTTC. This sequence encodes CAISPSRGTFYEQYF.

The gene calls are TRBV3-1 (or the pseudogene TRBV3-2) and TRBJ2-1; D gene ambiguous. V was clipped by 1 base and J by 4 bases, with 5 bases between them. The CDR3 is 13 amino acids. Germline CDR1 LGHDT, CDR2 YNNKEL (reference sequence). The CDR3 sequence: CASSQGDYNEQFF. In DNA, the CDR3 is TGTGCCAGCAGCCAAGGCGATTACAATGAGCAGTTCTTC.

V and J are TRBV19 and TRBJ2-1; TRBD2 matches at 13 bases. This CDR3 has 15 amino acids. CDR1 and CDR2 from the germline V gene are LNHDA and SQIVND (reference sequence). The V and J ends lost 3 bases and 8 bases, in that order; junction bases with no gene match: 4. The CDR3 DNA follows: TGTGCCAGTAGTATTAGGACTAGCGGGAGTGATGAGCAGTTCTTC. The encoded protein is CASSIRTSGSDEQFF.

V gene TRBV7-9 combines with J gene TRBJ1-2; possible D gene TRBD1, 6 bases. This CDR3 has 14 amino acids. Looked up from germline, CDR1 is SEHNR and CDR2 is FQNEAQ (reference sequence). V lost 2 bases and J lost 7, with 14 bases in between. The CDR3 bases are TGTGCCAGCAGCTTAACAGGGCTGGATTCTGGCTACACCTTC. This encodes CASSLTGLDSGYTF.

This clone was counted once. The chain recombines TRBV7-2 with TRBJ1-1; D not resolved. This CDR3 spans 14 amino acids. V gave up 1 base and J gave up 6 bases, with 12 bases separating them. Germline assignment: CDR1 SGHTA and CDR2 FQGNSA. DNA of the CDR3: TGTGCCAGCAGCTTAGGGCCCGCCCCCCCTGAAGCTTTCTTT. Protein sequence: CASSLGPAPPEAFF.

The chain links TRBV5-6 to TRBJ1-4; D may be TRBD1 (5 bases). The CDR3 consists of 14 residues. V lost 4 bases and J lost 1, with 8 bases in between. Germline-derived CDR1 and CDR2 are SGHDT and YYEEEE. The DNA for the CDR3 is TGTGCCAGCAGCGTAGACAGAACTAATGAAAAACTGTTTTTT. Its translation: CASSVDRTNEKLFF. Full variable domain (remainder filled in from reference TRBV5-6 and TRBJ1-4): DAGVTQSPTHLIKTRGQQVTLRCSPKSGHDTVSWYQQALGQGPQFIFQYYEEEERQRGNFPDRFSGHQFPNYSSELNVNALLLGDSALYLCASSVDRTNEKLFFGSGTQLSVL.

A single count supports this clone. V gene TRBV12-3 or TRBV12-4 combines with J gene TRBJ2-1, with D possibly TRBD1 on 5 matching bases. Deletions cut 1 base from V and 11 bases from J, with 9 bases between. CDR3 length: 12 residues. DNA for the CDR3: TGTGCCAGCAGTTTAGGGGGCCGTCAGCAGTTCTTC. The encoded protein is CASSLGGRQQFF.

Here the CDR3 reads CSVEDVGGSRSAEAFF. The CDR3 nucleotides read TGCAGCGTTGAAGATGTGGGGGGGAGTCGGTCTGCTGAAGCTTTCTTT. This chain uses TRBV29-1 with TRBJ1-1, with a weak D call TRBD1 (5 bases). With 0 bases removed from V and 6 bases from J, the gap between germline ends came to 20 bases. Germline V gene sequence: CDR1 SQVTM, CDR2 ANQGSEA. The CDR3 totals 16 residues.

The chain has TRBV30 and TRBJ2-1; 9 positions agree with TRBD1. The junction had 9 bases not matched to a gene; V was cut back by 8 bases and J by 7 bases. The germline V gene has CDR1 GTSNPN and CDR2 SVGIG (reference sequence). The CDR3 loop spans 13 amino acids. CDR3 nucleotides: TGTGCCCGAAGGACAGGGGCGGGAAATGAGCAGTTCTTC. It encodes CARRTGAGNEQFF.

V usage is TRBV5-1 and J usage is TRBJ2-5; 13 nucleotides line up with TRBD2. With V trimmed by 4 bases and J by 5 bases, 8 bases remained unmatched. The V gene's germline CDR1 is SGHRS and CDR2 YFSETQ. The CDR3 length is 16 residues. DNA for the CDR3: TGCGCCAGCAGCGCAGGACTAGCGGGAGACGGGGAGACCCAGTACTTC. Translated: CASSAGLAGDGETQYF.

This clone occurred a few times. The V gene is TRBV7-9, the J gene TRBJ1-2; D uncertain. Trimming left V 0 bases short and J 8 bases short, with 7 bases between. The CDR3 spans 12 residues. Germline loops: CDR1 SEHNR, CDR2 FQNEAQ (reference sequence). The CDR3 bases are TGTGCCAGCAGCTTAGCGGGCAGAGGCTACACCTTC. Its protein product is CASSLAGRGYTF. Full variable domain (rest looked up from reference TRBV7-9 and TRBJ1-2): DTGVSQNPRHKITKRGQNVTFRCDPISEHNRLYWYRQTLGQGPEFLTYFQNEAQLEKSRLLSDRFSAERPKGSFSTLEIQRTEQGDSAMYLCASSLAGRGYTFGSGTRLTVV.

The rearrangement joins TRBV12-5 to TRBJ2-1; the match to TRBD2 covers 9 bases. In germline, CDR1 is LGHNT, CDR2 FRNRAP. CDR3 size: 16 residues. V shed 1 base, J shed 4 bases, and the junction held 5 bases outside the gene matches. The DNA for the CDR3 is TGTGCTAGTGGTTTGGGTAGCGGGAGCGGTTACAATGAGCAGTTCTTC. Encoded protein: CASGLGSGSGYNEQFF.

The V call is TRBV4-3, the J call TRBJ2-6; the D gene is possibly TRBD2 (7 bases). The CDR3 is 20 residues long. CDR1 is LGHNA and CDR2 is YSLEER in the germline V gene. Deletions cut 4 bases from V and 1 base from J, with 23 bases between. DNA of the CDR3: TGCGCCAGCAGCCCCAGATGGGAGGGCGGGGGCTATTCTGGGGCCAACGTCCTGACTTTC. Protein product: CASSPRWEGGGYSGANVLTF.

This chain uses TRBV27 with TRBJ1-5, with no clear D. This CDR3 contains 15 residues. Germline V CDR1 and CDR2: MNHEY, SMNVEV (reference sequence). V was cut by 5 bases and J by 4 bases, with 15 bases left in between. The CDR3 region is CASSPAALLNQPQHF. CDR3 bases: TGTGCCAGCAGTCCCGCCGCCCTATTAAATCAGCCCCAGCATTTT.

This clone appeared a few times. The J gene is TRBJ1-2, the V gene TRBV3-1 (or the pseudogene TRBV3-2); D possibly corresponds to TRBD1 (6 bases). The germline gives CDR1 LGHDT, CDR2 YNNKEL (reference sequence). V shed 6 bases and J shed 7 bases, with 12 bases lying between them. The CDR3 length is 12 residues. CDR3 DNA: TGTGCCAGCAGTATACAGGGAAGTGGCTACACCTTC. Its translation is CASSIQGSGYTF.

The table lists this clone with a few counts. This chain links TRBV30 with TRBJ1-3, with 7 bases aligning to TRBD1. V gave up 5 bases and J gave up 15 bases; unmatched junction bases: 13. CDR3 length equals 12 residues. From germline, CDR1 is GTSNPN and CDR2 SVGIG (reference sequence). In nucleotides, the CDR3 is TGTGCCTGGGGTGAGGGACCGGACAGGAGATATTTT. Translation: CAWGEGPDRRYF.

The chain combines TRBV2 with TRBJ1-1, with D maybe TRBD1 (6 bases). Germline lookup yields CDR1 SNHLY and CDR2 FYNNEI. This CDR3 comprises 13 residues. Trimming shortened V by 10 bases and J by 5 bases, and 17 bases separated the two germline ends. The CDR3 spells CATGQLGNTEAFF. In DNA form, the CDR3 reads TGTGCCACCGGACAGTTAGGAAATACTGAAGCTTTCTTT.

This clone appeared once. The CDR3 nucleotides read TGTGCCAGCAGACCCGACAGGGGGGATCCGTTCTTC. It translates to CASRPDRGDPFF. The gene calls are TRBV2 and TRBJ2-1; 9 nucleotides align to TRBD1. Germline assignment: CDR1 SNHLY and CDR2 FYNNEI. The CDR3 spans 12 residues. The V segment lost 6 bases and the J segment 15 bases; nucleotides outside the gene matches: 9.